In this sample, the clone carrying this T cell receptor beta chain turned up a few times. Its antigen is as yet unknown. The data belong to a study of identical twins. The study's findings and limits: Fewer insertions characterized abundant cord blood beta clonotypes, whereas memory repertoires showed none.

TCRdb independently ran MiXCR on the 5' RACE reads; one entry per CDR3 protein. The repertoire consists of about 920,000 distinct CDR3 sequences, with 9% to 15% occurring once and the leading ten covering around 1.5%. V lost 0 bases, J lost 3 bases, and 3 bases stayed unmatched. CDR1 is SQVTM and CDR2 is ANQGSEA in the germline V gene. The CDR3 has 16 residues. The data were also submitted as part of a second study, on yellow fever vaccine responses in identical twins.

The V call is TRBV29-1, the J call TRBJ1-4, with 11 positions matching TRBD1. Sequenced: PBMCs. The clonotype was recovered from a woman under 30 in good health. The CDR3 is CSVEEDRGLANEKLFF. The CDR3 region has the DNA TGCAGCGTTGAAGAGGACAGGGGGCTTGCTAATGAAAAACTGTTTTTT.